This T cell receptor beta chain derives from a study of cytomegalovirus exposure and HLA in healthy donors. The overall study: The 650 to 850 first-cohort repertoires and the 130 or so validation repertoires shared the same platform, a later analysis reported. Study results and limitations: First-cohort TCR clusters were later found to tend to co-occur in the approximately 120 validation repertoires.

As concerns this clone: Its target is not known.

This CDR3 spans 15 amino acids. The V gene lost 2 bases and the J gene lost 8 bases, with 18 bases spanning the gap. Germline CDR1 is LNHNV and CDR2 is YYDKDF (reference sequence). TCRdb's table, derived via immunoSEQ multiplex PCR, lists solely in-frame clones and lacks some. The sample lists 150,000 or so clones, approximately 86% occurring once. Sequencing was done on a sample of PBMCs. The clonotype was recovered from a man younger than 40 in good health and CMV-seropositive. The gene calls are TRBV15 and TRBJ1-2; unclear D gene. The CDR3 region is CATSRSGEGVGGYTF. CDR3 coding DNA: TGTGCCACCAGCAGATCCGGGGAGGGAGTAGGGGGCTACACCTTC. Looking up the rest from reference TRBV15 and TRBJ1-2 gives the full variable domain: DAMVIQNPRYQVTQFGKPVTLSCSQTLNHNVMYWYQQKSSQAPKLLFHYYDKDFNNEADTPDNFQSRRPNTSFCFLDIRSPGLGDTAMYLCATSRSGEGVGGYTFGSGTRLTVV.